This T cell receptor (beta chain) appears in the sequencing data of a study of human T cells and chemical hapten exposure. Time point in this sample: pre-sensitization, week 0. Treatment defined: therapeutic diphenylcyclopropenone sensitization with weekly scalp DPC. TCRdb reprocessed the RACE reads via MiXCR and lists one record per CDR3 protein. This sample has approximately 100,000 distinct CDR3 sequences, with more than 10% found just once. Germline loops: CDR1 MGHRA, CDR2 YSYEKL. With 2 bases clipped from V and 10 bases from J, the junction kept 8 bases outside the gene matches. This CDR3 comprises 16 residues.

The TCR was taken from a woman aged 45-59 years with alopecia areata. Some clones in this sample may be carry-over from other donors' samples. The chain links TRBV4-1 to TRBJ2-1, with 13 bases lining up with TRBD2. This material consisted of whole blood, taken in connection with sensitization to the hapten diphenylcyclopropenone (DPC). The CDR3 sequence is CASSQPTSGGSREQFF. CDR3 coding DNA: TGCGCCAGCAGCCAACCGACTAGCGGGGGGTCAAGAGAGCAGTTCTTC.